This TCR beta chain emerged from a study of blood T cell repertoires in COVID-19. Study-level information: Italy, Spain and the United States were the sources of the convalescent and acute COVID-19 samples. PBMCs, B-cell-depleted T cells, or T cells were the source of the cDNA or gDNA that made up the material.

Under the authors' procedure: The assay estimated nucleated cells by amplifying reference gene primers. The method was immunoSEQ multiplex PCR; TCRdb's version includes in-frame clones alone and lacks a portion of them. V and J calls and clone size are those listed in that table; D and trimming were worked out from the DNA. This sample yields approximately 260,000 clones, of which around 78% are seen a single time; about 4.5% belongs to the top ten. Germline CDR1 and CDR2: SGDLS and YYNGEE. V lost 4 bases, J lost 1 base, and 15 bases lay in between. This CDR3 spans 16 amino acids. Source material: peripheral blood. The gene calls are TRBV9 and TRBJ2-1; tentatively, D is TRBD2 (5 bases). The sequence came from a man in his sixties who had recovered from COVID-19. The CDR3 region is CASSPEGTGSYNEQFF. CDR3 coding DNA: TGTGCCAGCAGCCCAGAGGGCACGGGGTCCTACAATGAGCAGTTCTTC. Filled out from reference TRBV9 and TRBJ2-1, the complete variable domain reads DSGVTQTPKHLITATGQRVTLRCSPRSGDLSVYWYQQSLDQGLQFLIQYYNGEERAKGNILERFSAQQFPDLHSELNLSSLELGDSALYFCASSPEGTGSYNEQFFGPGTRLTVL.